The 18 T cell receptor beta chains reported below all come from one sample, sequenced in a study of blood T cell repertoires in COVID-19. Sequenced by immunoSEQ multiplex PCR; TCRdb stores in-frame clones only, minus some. Of 120,000 or so clones in the sample, over 65% were seen once. The sample comprised peripheral blood. Receptors were obtained from a human donor with acute or convalescent COVID-19. The donor label of this sample is uncertain.

The chain has TRBV19 and TRBJ2-7; 7 positions agree with TRBD1. Looked up from germline, CDR1 is LNHDA and CDR2 is SQIVND (reference sequence). V was clipped by 0 bases and J by 5 bases; unmatched bases: 10. The CDR3 runs 16 residues. The CDR3 DNA sequence: TGTGCCAGTAGTATAGATCGGAGGACAGGCCGGGACGAGCAGTACTTC. Translated: CASSIDRRTGRDEQYF.

The chain is built from TRBV3-1 (or the pseudogene TRBV3-2) and TRBJ1-2; tentative D call: TRBD1 (6 bases). The germline V gene has CDR1 LGHDT and CDR2 YNNKEL (reference sequence). V lost 2 bases and J lost 7, with 11 bases in between. The CDR3 is 13 amino acids. The CDR3 DNA is TGTGCCAGCAGCCAACTCTCAGGGGTTGGCTACACCTTC. Its protein product is CASSQLSGVGYTF.

This clone was picked up a small number of times. The V gene is TRBV7-8, the J gene TRBJ2-5; D possibly corresponds to TRBD1 (6 bases). V was cut by 0 bases and J by 2 bases, with 28 bases left in between. The CDR3 runs 21 residues. In germline, CDR1 is SGHVS, CDR2 FQNEAQ. CDR3 nucleotide sequence: TGTGCCAGCAGCTTAGCGCAGGTAGTGGACAGTCTAGAGGTAGGGCAAGAGACCCAGTACTTC. This translates into CASSLAQVVDSLEVGQETQYF.

In its sample, this clone was seen a few times. The CDR3 is CASSYDRYTEAFF. The CDR3 region has the DNA TGTGCCAGCAGTTACGACAGATACACTGAAGCTTTCTTT. J is TRBJ1-1 and V is TRBV2; D possibly corresponds to TRBD1 (5 bases). CDR1 and CDR2 from the germline V gene are SNHLY and FYNNEI. V was shortened by 5 bases and J by 3 bases, with 10 bases between the two germline ends. There are 13 residues in the CDR3.

The V call is TRBV2, the J call TRBJ1-2, with D possibly being TRBD1 (6 bases). Trimming shortened V by 4 bases and J by 4 bases, and 16 bases separated the two germline ends. The CDR3 totals 15 residues. Per germline, CDR1 SNHLY and CDR2 FYNNEI. In DNA, the CDR3 is TGTGCCAGCAGTGGCTACAGGGAATTTGGCTATGGCTACACCTTC. This translates into CASSGYREFGYGYTF.

J is TRBJ2-1 and V is TRBV7-9; TRBD1 is a possible D gene (6 bases). The CDR3 is 17 residues long. V was clipped by 4 bases and J by 0 bases, with 16 bases between them. The germline V gene has CDR1 SEHNR and CDR2 FQNEAQ (reference sequence). CDR3 DNA: TGTGCCAGCAGCTCCCCCTTGACAGGTAGCTCCTACAATGAGCAGTTCTTC. This codes for CASSSPLTGSSYNEQFF.

The chain recombines TRBV5-8 with TRBJ1-3; TRBD1 matches at 10 bases. The CDR3 runs 18 residues. After removal of 4 bases from V and 3 bases from J, the junction contained 13 bases not matched to a gene. Per germline, CDR1 SGHTS and CDR2 YDEGEE. The CDR3 protein is CASSSPRDRGLGGNTIYF. DNA of the CDR3: TGTGCCAGCAGCAGCCCCCGGGACAGGGGTTTAGGTGGAAACACCATATATTTT.

This sequence joins TRBV19 and TRBJ2-7; perhaps TRBD2 as D (7 bases). Trimming pared 5 bases from V and 2 bases from J, leaving 22 bases between. This CDR3 spans 17 amino acids. Looked up from germline, CDR1 is LNHDA and CDR2 is SQIVND (reference sequence). In DNA, the CDR3 is TGTGCCAGTAGTCACCCTCGGGGGCGGGGGCGAACCTACGAGCAGTACGTC. Translation gives CASSHPRGRGRTYEQYV.

The chain carries TRBV29-1 and TRBJ1-2; D is perhaps TRBD1 (5 bases). The germline V gene encodes CDR1 SQVTM and CDR2 ANQGSEA. The V and J ends lost 5 bases and 3 bases respectively, with 13 bases between them. This CDR3 is 13 amino acids long. The CDR3 loop reads CSVTAGSDYGYTF. The CDR3 DNA follows: TGCAGCGTTACGGCAGGGTCGGACTATGGCTACACCTTC. Using reference TRBV29-1 and TRBJ1-2 for the parts outside the CDR3, the full variable domain is SAVISQKPSRDICQRGTSLTIQCQVDSQVTMMFWYRQQPGQSLTLIATANQGSEATYESGFVIDKFPISRPNLTFSTLTVSNMSPEDSSIYLCSVTAGSDYGYTFGSGTRLTVV.

This chain joins TRBV21-1 and TRBJ1-6; the DNA was not compared with TRBD1, the D call given in the table. TRBV21-1 is termed a pseudogene. This CDR3 is built from 18 residues. The CDR3 reads CASSKGVETGQGNSPLHF. The CDR3 nucleotides read TGTGCCAGCAGCAAAGGCGTCGAGACAGGGCAAGGTAATTCACCCCTCCACTTT.

In its sample, this clone was seen once. This chain uses TRBV9 with TRBJ1-2; 12 positions match TRBD1. Germline V CDR1 and CDR2: SGDLS, YYNGEE. This CDR3 has 15 amino acids. With V trimmed by 3 bases and J by 6 bases, 6 bases remained unmatched. The CDR3 coding sequence is TGTGCCAGCAGCGGCCCCGGGACAGGGGGCAATGGCTACACCTTC. It codes for CASSGPGTGGNGYTF.

The CDR3 protein is CASSLDRGGFNEQFF. CDR3 coding DNA: TGTGCCAGCAGCTTAGACCGGGGGGGCTTCAATGAGCAGTTCTTC. V and J are TRBV7-2 and TRBJ2-1; 8 bases agree with TRBD2. The CDR3 runs to 15 residues. Germline V CDR1 and CDR2: SGHTA, FQGNSA. V trimming: 1 base; J trimming: 6 bases; junction bases outside the gene matches: 5.

This rearrangement joins TRBV7-2 to TRBJ2-1; 8 nucleotides match TRBD1. CDR3 length: 15 amino acids. Germline V gene data show CDR1 as SGHTA and CDR2 as FQGNSA. The V and J ends lost 5 bases and 0 bases, in that order; junction bases with no gene match: 3. CDR3 DNA: TGTGCCAGCAGCCCGGACAGGGCCTCCTACAATGAGCAGTTCTTC. It is translated as CASSPDRASYNEQFF.

The genes are TRBV27 and TRBJ2-2; D is perhaps TRBD1 (6 bases). In germline, CDR1 is MNHEY, CDR2 SMNVEV (reference sequence). CDR3 size: 15 residues. With 3 bases removed from V and 3 bases from J, the gap between germline ends came to 11 bases. The CDR3 DNA follows: TGTGCCAGCAGTTTGGGGCCAGGGGACACCGGGGAGCTGTTTTTT. It translates to CASSLGPGDTGELFF.

The J gene is TRBJ2-1, the V gene TRBV9; 12 nucleotides agree with TRBD2. CDR3 length: 15 residues. CDR1 SGDLS and CDR2 YYNGEE come from the germline V gene. The J segment lost 10 bases and the V segment lost 0 bases, leaving 5 bases of the junction unmatched. CDR3 DNA: TGTGCCAGCAGCGTAGCTAGCGGGGGGGCCGGAGAGCAGTTCTTC. Translated: CASSVASGGAGEQFF.

V and J are TRBV18 and TRBJ1-2; 10 nucleotides agree with TRBD1. CDR1 is KGHSH and CDR2 is LQKENI in the germline V gene. The CDR3 has 15 residues. Trimming at V came to 1 base and at J to 5 bases, leaving 4 bases not matched to a gene. The CDR3 DNA reads as TGTGCCAGCTCACCACGACTGGACAGGGGGTATGGCTACACCTTC. Its translation: CASSPRLDRGYGYTF. The variable domain in full, with the rest retrieved from reference TRBV18 and TRBJ1-2, is NAGVMQNPRHLVRRRGQEARLRCSPMKGHSHVYWYRQLPEEGLKFMVYLQKENIIDESGMPKERFSAEFPKEGPSILRIQQVVRGDSAAYFCASSPRLDRGYGYTFGSGTRLTVV.

This clone was observed a single time. The rearrangement joins TRBV2 to TRBJ2-1; possibly TRBD2 for D (6 bases). The V end was cut by 3 bases, the J end by 7 bases, with 13 bases between. The CDR3 is made up of 14 amino acids. Per the germline V gene, CDR1 is SNHLY and CDR2 is FYNNEI. CDR3 in amino acids: CASSEWSSGNEQFF. DNA of the CDR3: TGTGCCAGCAGTGAGTGGAGTAGCGGAAATGAGCAGTTCTTC.

The chain employs TRBV5-6 and TRBJ1-2; D is perhaps TRBD1 (5 bases). Germline V gene sequence: CDR1 SGHDT, CDR2 YYEEEE. CDR3 length: 12 amino acids. The V end lost 0 bases, the J end lost 8 bases, and 8 bases lay between the germline ends. CDR3 amino acids: CASSLDQGGYTF. The CDR3 nucleotides read TGTGCCAGCAGCTTGGACCAGGGCGGCTACACCTTC.